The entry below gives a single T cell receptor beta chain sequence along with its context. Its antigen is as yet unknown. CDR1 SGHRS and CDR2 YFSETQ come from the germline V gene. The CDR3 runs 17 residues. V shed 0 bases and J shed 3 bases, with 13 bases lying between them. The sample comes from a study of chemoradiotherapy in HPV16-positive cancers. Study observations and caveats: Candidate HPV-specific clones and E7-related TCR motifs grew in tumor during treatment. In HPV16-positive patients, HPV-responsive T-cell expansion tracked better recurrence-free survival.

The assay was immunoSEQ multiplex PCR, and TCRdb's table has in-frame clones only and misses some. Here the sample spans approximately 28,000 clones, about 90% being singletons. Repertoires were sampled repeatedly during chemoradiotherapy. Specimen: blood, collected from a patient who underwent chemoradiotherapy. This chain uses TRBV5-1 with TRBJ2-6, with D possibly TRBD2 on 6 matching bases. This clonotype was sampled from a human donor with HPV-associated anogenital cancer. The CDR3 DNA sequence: TGCGCCAGCAGCTTGGTGGCAGGGACTGGTGGGGCCAACGTCCTGACTTTC. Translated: CASSLVAGTGGANVLTF.